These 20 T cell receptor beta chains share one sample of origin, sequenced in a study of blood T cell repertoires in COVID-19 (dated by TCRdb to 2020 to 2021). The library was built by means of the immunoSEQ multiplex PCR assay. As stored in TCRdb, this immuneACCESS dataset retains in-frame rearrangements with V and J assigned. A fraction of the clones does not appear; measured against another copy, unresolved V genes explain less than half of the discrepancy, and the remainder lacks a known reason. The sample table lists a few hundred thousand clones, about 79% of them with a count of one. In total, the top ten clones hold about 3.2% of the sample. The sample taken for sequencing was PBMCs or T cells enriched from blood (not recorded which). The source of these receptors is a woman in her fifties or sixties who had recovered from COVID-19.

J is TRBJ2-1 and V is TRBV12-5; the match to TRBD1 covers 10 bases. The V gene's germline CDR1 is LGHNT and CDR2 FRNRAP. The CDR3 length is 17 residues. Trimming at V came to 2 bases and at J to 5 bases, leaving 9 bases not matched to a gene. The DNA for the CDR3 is TGTGCTAGTGGTTTGTTTACCGGGACAGGGGATCACAATGAGCAGTTCTTC. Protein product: CASGLFTGTGDHNEQFF.

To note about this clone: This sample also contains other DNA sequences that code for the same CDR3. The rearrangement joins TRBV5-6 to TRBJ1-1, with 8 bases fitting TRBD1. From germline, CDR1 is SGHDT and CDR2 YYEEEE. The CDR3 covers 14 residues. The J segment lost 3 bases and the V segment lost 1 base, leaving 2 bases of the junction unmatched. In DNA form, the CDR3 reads TGTGCCAGCAGCTTGCGACAGGGGCACACTGAAGCTTTCTTT. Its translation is CASSLRQGHTEAFF.

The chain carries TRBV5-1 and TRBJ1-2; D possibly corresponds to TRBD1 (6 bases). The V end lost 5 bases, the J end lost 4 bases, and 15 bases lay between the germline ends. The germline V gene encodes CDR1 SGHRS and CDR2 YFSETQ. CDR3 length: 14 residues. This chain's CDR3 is CASRPMTGSYGYTF. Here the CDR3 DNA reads TGCGCCAGCAGACCAATGACAGGTTCCTATGGCTACACCTTC. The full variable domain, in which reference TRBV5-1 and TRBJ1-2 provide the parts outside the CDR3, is KAGVTQTPRYLIKTRGQQVTLSCSPISGHRSVSWYQQTPGQGLQFLFEYFSETQRNKGNFPGRFSGRQFSNSRSEMNVSTLELGDSALYLCASRPMTGSYGYTFGSGTRLTVV.

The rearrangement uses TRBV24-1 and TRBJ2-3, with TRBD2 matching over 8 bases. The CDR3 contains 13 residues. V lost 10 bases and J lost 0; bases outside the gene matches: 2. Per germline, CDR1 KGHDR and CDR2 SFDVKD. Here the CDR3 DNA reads TGTGCCACGTCGGGGGGGAGCACAGATACGCAGTATTTT. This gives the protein CATSGGSTDTQYF.

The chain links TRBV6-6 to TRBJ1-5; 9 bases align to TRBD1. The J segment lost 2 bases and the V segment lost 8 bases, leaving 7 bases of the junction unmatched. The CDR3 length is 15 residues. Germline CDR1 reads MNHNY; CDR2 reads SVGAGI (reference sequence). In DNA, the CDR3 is TGTGCCAGCCTTTCGGGACAGGGAGGCAATCAGCCCCAGCATTTT. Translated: CASLSGQGGNQPQHF.

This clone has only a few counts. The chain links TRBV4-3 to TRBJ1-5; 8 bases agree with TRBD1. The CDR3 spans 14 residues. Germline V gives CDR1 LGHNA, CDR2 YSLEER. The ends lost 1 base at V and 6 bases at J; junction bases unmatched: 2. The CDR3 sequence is CASSQGTGFQPQHF. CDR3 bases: TGCGCCAGCAGCCAAGGGACAGGGTTTCAGCCCCAGCATTTT.

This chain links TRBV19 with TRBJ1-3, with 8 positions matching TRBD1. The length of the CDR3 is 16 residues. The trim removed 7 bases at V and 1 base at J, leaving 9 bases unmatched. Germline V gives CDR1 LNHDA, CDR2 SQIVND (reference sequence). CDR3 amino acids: CASTRDRNPSGNTIYF. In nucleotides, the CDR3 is TGTGCCAGTACCCGGGACAGGAACCCATCTGGAAACACCATATATTTT.

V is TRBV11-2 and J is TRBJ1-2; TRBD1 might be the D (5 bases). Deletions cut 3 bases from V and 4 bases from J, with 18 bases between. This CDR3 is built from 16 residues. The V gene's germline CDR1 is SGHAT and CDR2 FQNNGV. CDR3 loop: CASSFQGGPLGYGYTF. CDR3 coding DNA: TGTGCCAGCAGCTTCCAGGGAGGGCCTCTTGGCTATGGCTACACCTTC. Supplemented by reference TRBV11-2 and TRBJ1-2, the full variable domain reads EAGVAQSPRYKIIEKRQSVAFWCNPISGHATLYWYQQILGQGPKLLIQFQNNGVVDDSQLPKDRFSAERLKGVDSTLKIQPAKLEDSAVYLCASSFQGGPLGYGYTFGSGTRLTVV.

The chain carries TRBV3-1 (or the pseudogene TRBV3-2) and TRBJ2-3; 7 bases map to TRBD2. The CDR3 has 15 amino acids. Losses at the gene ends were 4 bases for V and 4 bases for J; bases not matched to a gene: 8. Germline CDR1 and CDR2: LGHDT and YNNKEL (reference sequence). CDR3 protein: CASSREAGVADTQYF. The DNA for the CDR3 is TGTGCCAGCAGCCGGGAGGCGGGAGTGGCAGATACGCAGTATTTT.

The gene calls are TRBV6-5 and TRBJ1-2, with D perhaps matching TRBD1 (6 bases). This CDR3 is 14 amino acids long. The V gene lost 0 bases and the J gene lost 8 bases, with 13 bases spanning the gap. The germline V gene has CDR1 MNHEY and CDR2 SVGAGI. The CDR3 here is CASSYSGRGRGYTF. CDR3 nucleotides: TGTGCCAGCAGTTACTCGGGCAGGGGAAGGGGCTACACCTTC.

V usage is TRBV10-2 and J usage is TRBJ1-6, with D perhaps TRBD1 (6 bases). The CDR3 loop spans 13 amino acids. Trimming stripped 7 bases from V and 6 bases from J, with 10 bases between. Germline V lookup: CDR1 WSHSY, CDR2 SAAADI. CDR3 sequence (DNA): TGCGCCAGCACGACAGGAATTAATTCACCCCTCCACTTT. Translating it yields CASTTGINSPLHF.

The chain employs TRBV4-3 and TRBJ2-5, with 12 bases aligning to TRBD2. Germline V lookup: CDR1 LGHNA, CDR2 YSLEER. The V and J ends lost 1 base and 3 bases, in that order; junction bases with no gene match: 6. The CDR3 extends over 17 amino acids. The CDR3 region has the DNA TGCGCCAGCAGCCAAGCGACTAGCGGGGGTCGAAAAGAGACCCAGTACTTC. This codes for CASSQATSGGRKETQYF.

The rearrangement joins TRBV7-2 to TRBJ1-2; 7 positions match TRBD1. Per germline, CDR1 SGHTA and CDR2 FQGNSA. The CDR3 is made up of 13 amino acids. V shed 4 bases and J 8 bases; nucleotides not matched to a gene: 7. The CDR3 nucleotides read TGTGCCAGCAGCTCGGGACAGAACAGCGGCTACACCTTC. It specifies CASSSGQNSGYTF.

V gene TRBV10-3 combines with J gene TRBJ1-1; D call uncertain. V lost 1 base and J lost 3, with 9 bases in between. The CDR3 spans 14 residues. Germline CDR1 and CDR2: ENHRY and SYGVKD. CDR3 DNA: TGTGCCATCAGTGAGTTCCTCGGGGACACTGAAGCTTTCTTT. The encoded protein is CAISEFLGDTEAFF.

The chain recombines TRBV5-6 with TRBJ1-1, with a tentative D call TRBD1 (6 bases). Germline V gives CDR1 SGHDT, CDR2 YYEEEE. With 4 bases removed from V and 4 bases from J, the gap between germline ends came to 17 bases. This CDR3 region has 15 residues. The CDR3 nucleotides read TGTGCCAGCAGCGGGTTGGTACAGGGAATCACTGAAGCTTTCTTT. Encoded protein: CASSGLVQGITEAFF.

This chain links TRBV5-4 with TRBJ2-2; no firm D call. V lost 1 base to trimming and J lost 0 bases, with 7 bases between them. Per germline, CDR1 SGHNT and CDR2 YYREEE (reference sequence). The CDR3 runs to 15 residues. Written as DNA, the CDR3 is TGTGCCAGCAGCTTGTCCAGGTCGAACACCGGGGAGCTGTTTTTT. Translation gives CASSLSRSNTGELFF.

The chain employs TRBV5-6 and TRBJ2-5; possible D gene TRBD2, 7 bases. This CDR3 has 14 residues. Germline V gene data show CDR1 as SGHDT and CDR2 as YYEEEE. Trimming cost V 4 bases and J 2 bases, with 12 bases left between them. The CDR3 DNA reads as TGTGCCAGCAGCCTCGGGGGGCCACAAGAGACCCAGTACTTC. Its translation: CASSLGGPQETQYF. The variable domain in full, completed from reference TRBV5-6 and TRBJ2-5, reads DAGVTQSPTHLIKTRGQQVTLRCSPKSGHDTVSWYQQALGQGPQFIFQYYEEEERQRGNFPDRFSGHQFPNYSSELNVNALLLGDSALYLCASSLGGPQETQYFGPGTRLLVL.

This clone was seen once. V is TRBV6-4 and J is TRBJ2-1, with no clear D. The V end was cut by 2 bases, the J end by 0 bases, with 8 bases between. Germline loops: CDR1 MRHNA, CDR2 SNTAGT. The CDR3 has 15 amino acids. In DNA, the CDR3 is TGTGCCAGCAGTGACGGCCCAAGCTCCTACAATGAGCAGTTCTTC. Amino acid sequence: CASSDGPSSYNEQFF.

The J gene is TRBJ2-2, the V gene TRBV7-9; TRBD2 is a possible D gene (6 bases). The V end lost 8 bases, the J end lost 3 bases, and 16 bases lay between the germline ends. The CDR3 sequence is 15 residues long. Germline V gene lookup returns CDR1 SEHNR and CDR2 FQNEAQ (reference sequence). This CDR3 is CASRGAGSDTGELFF. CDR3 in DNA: TGTGCCAGCCGCGGGGCTGGGAGTGACACCGGGGAGCTGTTTTTT.

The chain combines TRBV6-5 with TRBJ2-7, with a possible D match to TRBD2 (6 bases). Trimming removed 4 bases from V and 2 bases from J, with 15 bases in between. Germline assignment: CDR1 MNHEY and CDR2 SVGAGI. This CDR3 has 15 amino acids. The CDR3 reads CASSLLTSGTYEQYF. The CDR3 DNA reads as TGTGCCAGCAGTTTGCTGACTAGTGGGACCTACGAGCAGTACTTC.